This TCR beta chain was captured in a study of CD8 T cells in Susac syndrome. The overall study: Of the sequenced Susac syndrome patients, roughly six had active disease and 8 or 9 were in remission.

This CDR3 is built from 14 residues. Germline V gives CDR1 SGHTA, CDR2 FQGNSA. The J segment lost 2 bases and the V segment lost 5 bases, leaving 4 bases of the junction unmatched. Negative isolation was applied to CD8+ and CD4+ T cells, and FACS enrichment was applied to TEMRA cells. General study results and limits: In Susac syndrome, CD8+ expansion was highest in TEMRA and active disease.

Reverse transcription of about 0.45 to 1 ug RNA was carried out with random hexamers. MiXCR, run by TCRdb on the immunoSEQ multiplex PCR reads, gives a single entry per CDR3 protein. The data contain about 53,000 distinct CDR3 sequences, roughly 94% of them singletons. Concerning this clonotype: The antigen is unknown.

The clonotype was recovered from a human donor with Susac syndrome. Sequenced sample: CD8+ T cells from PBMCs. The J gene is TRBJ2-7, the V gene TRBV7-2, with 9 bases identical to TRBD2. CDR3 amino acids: CASSTVAGAYEQYF. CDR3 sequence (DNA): TGTGCCAGCAGCACCGTAGCGGGGGCCTACGAGCAGTACTTC.